This entry lists 32 T cell receptor beta chains sequenced from one sample in a study of blood T cells in healthy people across ages (dated by TCRdb to the mid-2010s). Libraries came from 5' RACE. The instrument was an Illumina HiSeq 2500. A second PCR of about 6 to 11 cycles was performed with a sample-barcoded 5' primer and a J-beta primer mix. TCRdb trimmed the raw reads at Q25, called clones with MiXCR and kept productive beta chains. Rows merge per CDR3 protein into single entries with the most common DNA and genes. The sample table shows around 940,000 distinct CDR3 sequences, and about 51% are seen once. 20% to 25% of the sample is held by the ten biggest clonotypes. Sample: blood. These receptors were collected from an older woman in good health.

This clonotype has at least ten counts. The rearrangement joins TRBV29-1 to TRBJ2-3; TRBD2 matches 15 bases. Looked up from germline, CDR1 is SQVTM and CDR2 is ANQGSEA. The trim removed 2 bases at V and 10 bases at J, leaving 7 bases unmatched. The CDR3 has 15 residues. This CDR3 is CSVERGLAGGTAQYF. CDR3 bases: TGCAGCGTTGAAAGGGGACTAGCGGGAGGAACCGCGCAGTATTTT.

This clonotype was counted a few times. Here the CDR3 reads CSFGQGQETQYF. For the CDR3, the DNA is TGCAGCTTTGGACAGGGGCAAGAGACCCAGTACTTC. The V gene is TRBV29-1, the J gene TRBJ2-5, with 9 nucleotides matching TRBD1. CDR1 SQVTM and CDR2 ANQGSEA come from the germline V gene. Trimming took 8 bases from V and 2 from J; bases not matched to a gene: 3. The CDR3 consists of 12 residues.

The chain employs TRBV24-1 and TRBJ2-3, with unresolved D. CDR3 length: 13 amino acids. Per the germline V gene, CDR1 is KGHDR and CDR2 is SFDVKD. V lost 5 bases and J lost 0, with 5 bases in between. Written as DNA, the CDR3 is TGTGCCACCAGTGTATCCAGCACAGATACGCAGTATTTT. Residues: CATSVSSTDTQYF.

This clonotype came up a few times. V is TRBV5-1 and J is TRBJ2-1; 8 bases fit TRBD2. V shed 2 bases, J shed 8 bases, and the junction held 12 bases outside the gene matches. The V gene's germline CDR1 is SGHRS and CDR2 YFSETQ. CDR3 length equals 16 residues. The CDR3 region is CASSFAPGTSTDEQFF. CDR3 coding DNA: TGCGCCAGCAGCTTTGCCCCGGGGACTAGTACCGATGAGCAGTTCTTC. Combining the CDR3 with reference TRBV5-1 and TRBJ2-1 gives the whole variable domain KAGVTQTPRYLIKTRGQQVTLSCSPISGHRSVSWYQQTPGQGLQFLFEYFSETQRNKGNFPGRFSGRQFSNSRSEMNVSTLELGDSALYLCASSFAPGTSTDEQFFGPGTRLTVL.

This clonotype has a single count. The chain links TRBV6-1 to TRBJ2-5; 10 bases are shared with TRBD1. Trimming removed 6 bases from V and 11 bases from J; junction bases left unmatched: 15. The V gene's germline CDR1 is MNHNS and CDR2 SASEGT. The CDR3 has 15 residues. CDR3 sequence (DNA): TGTGCCAGCAGGGAACCCGGGACAGGGGTTAATGAGCAGTACTTC. Residues: CASREPGTGVNEQYF.

V usage is TRBV11-1 and J usage is TRBJ1-6; maybe TRBD1 (5 bases). The V and J ends lost 2 bases and 8 bases respectively, with 22 bases between them. CDR1 is SGHAT, CDR2 FQDESV, per germline (reference sequence). This CDR3 spans 18 amino acids. The CDR3 DNA follows: TGTGCCAGCAGCTTAAGGTTGGGACCGCACCGACCGGATTCACCCCTCCACTTT. It yields the protein CASSLRLGPHRPDSPLHF.

The V gene is TRBV5-1, the J gene TRBJ2-7; 8 bases map to TRBD1. CDR1 is SGHRS, CDR2 YFSETQ, per germline. This CDR3 contains 15 residues. Trimming cost V 3 bases and J 0 bases; bases outside gene matches: 5. CDR3 DNA: TGCGCCAGCAGCTGGGACAGGTTCAGCTCCTACGAGCAGTACTTC. It yields the protein CASSWDRFSSYEQYF. The full variable domain, its missing parts supplied by reference TRBV5-1 and TRBJ2-7, is KAGVTQTPRYLIKTRGQQVTLSCSPISGHRSVSWYQQTPGQGLQFLFEYFSETQRNKGNFPGRFSGRQFSNSRSEMNVSTLELGDSALYLCASSWDRFSSYEQYFGPGTRLTVT.

Only one count was recorded for this clonotype. This sequence joins TRBV10-3 and TRBJ2-3, with D maybe TRBD2 (5 bases). CDR1 and CDR2 (germline): ENHRY, SYGVKD. The V end was cut by 8 bases, the J end by 2 bases, with 11 bases between. The CDR3 sequence is 13 residues long. The chain's CDR3 is CAIGEQNTDTQYF. The CDR3 DNA reads as TGTGCCATCGGGGAGCAAAACACAGATACGCAGTATTTT.

J is TRBJ1-2 and V is TRBV11-2; 9 positions match TRBD1. CDR1 and CDR2 (germline): SGHAT, FQNNGV. The length of the CDR3 is 15 residues. V was pared by 5 bases and J by 5 bases, with 9 bases of the junction left unmatched. The CDR3 region has the DNA TGTGCCAGCAGCCCATCGACAGGGGGGCAATATGGCTACACCTTC. This translates into CASSPSTGGQYGYTF.

The chain is built from TRBV4-1 and TRBJ2-7; 12 positions agree with TRBD2. V was pared by 4 bases and J by 1 base, with 11 bases of the junction left unmatched. Germline V lookup: CDR1 MGHRA, CDR2 YSYEKL. The CDR3 contains 18 residues. The CDR3: CASSRFRPGLAGSYEQYF. The CDR3 DNA is TGCGCCAGCAGCCGGTTTAGGCCGGGACTAGCGGGTTCCTACGAGCAGTACTTC.

The V call is TRBV29-1, the J call TRBJ2-3; 7 nucleotides match TRBD2. The V and J ends lost 4 bases and 1 base, in that order; junction bases with no gene match: 5. The CDR3 loop spans 14 amino acids. Germline CDR1 SQVTM, CDR2 ANQGSEA. The CDR3 reads CSVASGAGTDTQYF. CDR3 nucleotides: TGCAGCGTTGCGAGCGGGGCGGGCACAGATACGCAGTATTTT.

The rearrangement links TRBV6-2 or TRBV6-3 to TRBJ2-1, with 8 bases lining up with TRBD2. This CDR3 is 15 amino acids long. Looked up from germline, CDR1 is MNHEY and CDR2 is SVGEGT. Losses at the gene ends were 2 bases for V and 3 bases for J; bases not matched to a gene: 3. The CDR3 loop reads CASSYGTRIYNEQFF. Here the CDR3 DNA reads TGTGCCAGCAGTTACGGGACTAGGATCTACAATGAGCAGTTCTTC.

The chain couples TRBV27 to TRBJ2-7; 10 bases agree with TRBD1. The V and J ends lost 6 bases and 1 base, in that order; junction bases with no gene match: 6. Germline V CDR1 and CDR2: MNHEY, SMNVEV (reference sequence). CDR3 size: 15 residues. CDR3 DNA: TGTGCCAGCAGGAAGACAGGGGGCGCGTCCTACGAGCAGTACTTC. Protein product: CASRKTGGASYEQYF.

V usage is TRBV4-2 and J usage is TRBJ2-5; 7 nucleotides match TRBD2. CDR3 length: 15 amino acids. J gave up 2 bases and V 6 bases, and 9 bases lay outside the gene matches. The germline gives CDR1 LGHNA, CDR2 YNFKEQ. CDR3 coding DNA: TGTGCCAGCAGTCGAAGGCTAGCGGTACAAGAGACCCAGTACTTC. Protein: CASSRRLAVQETQYF.

Worth noting for this clonotype: A junction boundary mismatches the germline segment, possibly from a read error. The chain links TRBV28 to TRBJ1-4; D perhaps matches TRBD1 (5 bases). CDR3 length equals 13 residues. Germline-derived CDR1 and CDR2 are MDHEN and SYDVKM. The CDR3 reads CARSLGDREKLFF. The CDR3 DNA sequence: TGTGCCCGCAGTTTGGGGGACCGGGAAAAACTGTTTTTT.

This rearrangement joins TRBV29-1 to TRBJ2-7, with unresolved D. This CDR3 region has 13 residues. Germline loops: CDR1 SQVTM, CDR2 ANQGSEA. V was cut by 0 bases and J by 4 bases, with 10 bases left in between. In DNA, the CDR3 is TGCAGCGTTGAAGATCGGCGTGGGTACGAGCAGTACTTC. Its translation: CSVEDRRGYEQYF.

V usage is TRBV11-3 and J usage is TRBJ2-1; possibly TRBD1 or TRBD2 for D (5 bases each). This CDR3 has 13 residues. With 5 bases removed from V and 8 bases from J, the gap between germline ends came to 13 bases. Per germline, CDR1 SGHNT and CDR2 YENEEA. The CDR3 loop reads CASSRQRGYEQFF. The DNA of the CDR3 is TGTGCCAGCAGCCGTCAGAGGGGTTATGAGCAGTTCTTC.

This clonotype was recorded a few times. The chain employs TRBV5-1 and TRBJ2-1; 10 nucleotides align to TRBD2. J gave up 7 bases and V 5 bases, and 9 bases lay outside the gene matches. The CDR3 spans 15 residues. The V gene's germline CDR1 is SGHRS and CDR2 YFSETQ. The chain's CDR3 is CASSPLAGASNEQFF. The DNA for the CDR3 is TGCGCCAGCAGTCCGCTAGCGGGAGCCAGTAATGAGCAGTTCTTC.

The V and J genes are TRBV2 and TRBJ2-7, with D hard to call. This CDR3 comprises 14 residues. The V end lost 6 bases, the J end lost 2 bases, and 14 bases lay between the germline ends. CDR1 and CDR2 (germline): SNHLY, FYNNEI. The CDR3 reads CASSARTAAYEQYF. DNA for the CDR3: TGTGCCAGCAGCGCCAGGACGGCGGCCTACGAGCAGTACTTC.

The J gene is TRBJ2-5, the V gene TRBV2; D perhaps matches TRBD1 (6 bases). The J call is doubtful: the DNA matches TRBJ2-7 better. This CDR3 has 14 amino acids. Germline-derived CDR1 and CDR2 are SNHLY and FYNNEI. Written as DNA, the CDR3 is TGTGCCAGCAGTGAAGGAAACAGGGATTACGAGCAGTACTTC. This translates into CASSEGNRDYEQYF.

The rearrangement joins TRBV2 to TRBJ2-1; D is unresolved. The CDR3 covers 14 residues. Germline V gives CDR1 SNHLY, CDR2 FYNNEI. Trimming shortened V by 10 bases and J by 0 bases, and 13 bases separated the two germline ends. DNA for the CDR3: TGTGCCACTATAGACATGAGCTCCTACAATGAGCAGTTCTTC. Translation gives CATIDMSSYNEQFF.

The rearrangement links TRBV28 to TRBJ2-7, with D perhaps TRBD1 (5 bases). V was clipped by 3 bases and J by 2 bases, with 14 bases between them. The CDR3 is 15 amino acids. Germline V gene data show CDR1 as MDHEN and CDR2 as SYDVKM. The CDR3 reads CASSLVRQSPYEQYF. CDR3 bases: TGTGCCAGCAGTTTGGTCCGACAGTCCCCCTACGAGCAGTACTTC. Looking up the rest from reference TRBV28 and TRBJ2-7 gives the full variable domain: DVKVTQSSRYLVKRTGEKVFLECVQDMDHENMFWYRQDPGLGLRLIYFSYDVKMKEKGDIPEGYSVSREKKERFSLILESASTNQTSMYLCASSLVRQSPYEQYFGPGTRLTVT.

This chain connects TRBV29-1 to TRBJ1-2; D call uncertain. The germline V gene encodes CDR1 SQVTM and CDR2 ANQGSEA. Trimming took off 3 bases at V and 4 bases at J, with 9 bases between the two ends. The CDR3 contains 12 residues. The CDR3 DNA sequence: TGCAGCGTTGATTTGTTCGTCTATGGCTACACCTTC. This codes for CSVDLFVYGYTF. The whole variable domain, remainder taken from reference TRBV29-1 and TRBJ1-2, is SAVISQKPSRDICQRGTSLTIQCQVDSQVTMMFWYRQQPGQSLTLIATANQGSEATYESGFVIDKFPISRPNLTFSTLTVSNMSPEDSSIYLCSVDLFVYGYTFGSGTRLTVV.

V usage is TRBV24-1 and J usage is TRBJ2-1, with unresolved D. The J call is in doubt because the DNA end fits TRBJ2-7 better. Per the germline V gene, CDR1 is KGHDR and CDR2 is SFDVKD. CDR3 length: 12 residues. In DNA, the CDR3 is TGTGCCACCAGCCGAGCCTACAATGAGCAGTACTTC. As protein: CATSRAYNEQYF.

This clonotype was seen a handful of times. The rearrangement joins TRBV25-1 to TRBJ1-5; D is undetermined. This CDR3 is 13 amino acids long. The germline V gene has CDR1 MGHDK and CDR2 SYGVNS. Trimming left V 7 bases short and J 1 base short, with 8 bases between. This CDR3 is CASKGGSNQPQHF. CDR3 coding DNA: TGTGCCAGCAAAGGTGGCAGCAATCAGCCCCAGCATTTT.

This rearrangement joins TRBV6-1 to TRBJ2-1; TRBD1 matches at 9 bases. V lost 6 bases to trimming and J lost 10 bases; unmatched junction nucleotides: 13. In germline, CDR1 is MNHNS, CDR2 SASEGT. The CDR3 has 15 residues. In nucleotides, the CDR3 is TGTGCCAGCAGCGCCGGGACAGGGAGGTCTTGGGAGCAGTTCTTC. This gives the protein CASSAGTGRSWEQFF.

The J gene is TRBJ1-6, the V gene TRBV5-1; D is uncertain. The V gene's germline CDR1 is SGHRS and CDR2 YFSETQ. The V and J ends lost 3 bases and 7 bases respectively, with 17 bases between them. This CDR3 spans 16 amino acids. CDR3: CASSSTPNSGNSPLHF. Written as DNA, the CDR3 is TGCGCCAGCAGCTCGACTCCAAACTCGGGGAATTCACCCCTCCACTTT.

The chain uses TRBV12-5 and TRBJ2-3, with D possibly being TRBD1 (5 bases). V shed 9 bases and J shed 2 bases, with 18 bases lying between them. Per the germline V gene, CDR1 is LGHNT and CDR2 is FRNRAP. The CDR3 runs 15 residues. This CDR3 is CASFDSAPHTDTQYF. The CDR3 nucleotides are TGTGCTAGCTTCGACAGCGCCCCTCACACAGATACGCAGTATTTT.

Many counts were recorded for this clonotype. This chain joins TRBV7-2 and TRBJ2-7; TRBD2 matches at 12 bases. Germline values: CDR1 SGHTA, CDR2 FQGNSA. V was pared by 5 bases and J by 4 bases, with 6 bases of the junction left unmatched. The CDR3 is made up of 15 amino acids. CDR3 region: CASSRRTSGTYEQYF. The CDR3 bases are TGTGCCAGCAGCCGAAGGACTAGCGGGACTTACGAGCAGTACTTC.

This clonotype showed up just a few times. The V gene is TRBV28, the J gene TRBJ2-7, with D possibly matching TRBD1 (6 bases). Deletions cut 6 bases from V and 0 bases from J, with 15 bases between. Germline CDR1 reads MDHEN; CDR2 reads SYDVKM. This CDR3 region has 15 residues. CDR3 in amino acids: CASRLQGRSSYEQYF. Here the CDR3 DNA reads TGTGCCAGCAGACTCCAGGGGCGAAGCTCCTACGAGCAGTACTTC.

This clonotype was seen at least ten times. The chain combines TRBV3-1 with TRBJ2-6; unclear D gene. The V and J ends lost 0 bases and 5 bases respectively, with 8 bases between them. This CDR3 spans 15 amino acids. Looked up from germline, CDR1 is LGHDT and CDR2 is YNNKEL (reference sequence). The chain's CDR3 is CASSQEARRANVLTF. CDR3 coding DNA: TGTGCCAGCAGCCAAGAGGCCCGAAGGGCCAACGTCCTGACTTTC.

This clonotype has a handful of counts. The rearrangement uses TRBV10-3 and TRBJ2-5; D is uncertain. The DNA matches TRBJ2-7 better at its end, which makes the J call doubtful. The CDR3 is 14 residues long. CDR1 ENHRY and CDR2 SYGVKD come from the germline V gene. The CDR3 loop is CAISESTLGNEQYF. CDR3 DNA: TGTGCCATCAGTGAGTCGACTCTAGGTAACGAGCAGTACTTC.